This paragraph covers one TCR beta chain sequence. This clonotype was counted between two and nine times. It has no known antigen specificity. The input lacks base qualities; no much larger clone sits a single base away. V is clipped by 5 bases and J by 4 bases, and the sequence between their germline boundaries is 14 bases long. As encoded in the germline V gene, CDR1 is SGHVS while CDR2 is FNYEAQ. Including cysteine and phenylalanine, the CDR3 has 14 amino acids. The entry retains the CDR3 DNA only, 42 bases that are in frame from base 1. Moderately to severely active disease, a Clinical Activity Score of at least 3, a NOSPECS grade of at least 4, and a duration under 3 months were present in ophthalmopathy patients. Any patient with an uncontrolled infection, another autoimmune disease, pregnancy or lactation was excluded. Diagnoses were established on the basis of clinical symptoms, serum thyroxine and TRAb, thyroid ultrasound, and orbital computed tomography. Ficoll-Paque density gradient centrifugation was used to isolate PBMCs from about 10 ml of fresh peripheral blood. Total RNA was extracted using Trizol reagent, and RNA quality was assessed on an Agilent 2100 Bioanalyzer.

The sample originates from a study of T cells in Graves' hyperthyroidism and ophthalmopathy (dated by TCRdb to 2018 to 2020). Some background on the complete study: Peripheral blood was collected at initial diagnosis, before any treatment. In addition, the study compared T-cell repertoires in thyroid tissue and in blood from six Graves' hyperthyroidism patients. The paper reports TCR Vbeta CDR3 sequencing of more than 120 peripheral blood samples: 43 ophthalmopathy, fewer than 85 hyperthyroidism and roughly 17 progressor patients. Following sampling, methimazole starting at 30 mg daily was given to hyperthyroidism patients, and high-dose intravenous methylprednisolone was given to ophthalmopathy patients. TCR V-J signatures able to tell the groups apart were searched for in a discovery cohort of some 97 patients, of whom 43 had Graves' ophthalmopathy and more than 55 had stable Graves' hyperthyroidism. Prospective prediction of ophthalmopathy was tested in an independent validation cohort consisting of 18 to 20 hyperthyroidism patients and more than 15 patients who later progressed to ophthalmopathy. The 100 discovery patients were divided at random into training and test sets in a 7:3 ratio. Study-wide conclusions, independent of this receptor: Blood samples also contained most of the expanded thyroid clonotypes (frequency above 0.001), which suggests that blood repertoires may reflect thyroid immune responses. Sample size was not statistically predetermined, and blinding of investigators to group allocation was not performed. In validation, the model predicted progression to ophthalmopathy a median of roughly 6.1 months before onset, with roughly 71% sensitivity and roughly 72% specificity. In cross-validation, a model built on a 13 V-J signature told ophthalmopathy apart from stable hyperthyroidism with 87.88% sensitivity and approximately 81% specificity, and in testing the same model reached 80%/75%.

The TCR beta CDR3 regions were amplified from RNA transcripts. A first-round RT-PCR of the TCR CDR3 used the HTBI primer set with the Qiagen OneStep RT-PCR kit. Libraries were constructed in a second round of multiplex PCR, after which size selection and purification were carried out. Sequencing of the libraries was done on an Illumina HiSeq2000 using paired-end 100 bp reads. On the authors' methods: SOAPnuke was used to process the raw data, removing reads that contained adapters or uncalled bases, had a mean Phred below 15, or lacked an exact match to the constant primer or identifier. COPE v1.2.5 was used to merge the high-quality paired reads, and each unique nucleotide sequence was defined as a clonotype. MiTCR v1.1 was used to align the clonotypes against IMGT TRBV, TRBD and TRBJ reference segments. Only V-J combinations with frequency above 0.0001, covering roughly 99% of repertoires, were analysed. The TCS score was defined as the ratio of F50 (clonal expansion) to E x V (chaos), calculated using BLOSUM62-based TCRdist between CDR3 peptides within each V-J. Welch's t-statistics and random forest reduced fewer than 550 V-J features to around 14, which were used in a naive Bayes classifier (R e1071). The public reads were run again by TCRdb, first through fastp at Q25 and then through MiXCR, and only productive beta chains were kept. Rows merge per CDR3 protein into single entries with the most common DNA and genes. Clone size and V and J calls follow TCRdb, not the original study. The sample yields some 530,000 distinct CDR3 sequences; around a fifth were counted once. The ten largest clonotypes hold about 53% of the sample.

This sequence was found in a woman in her 70s with Graves' ophthalmopathy. Sequencing used blood. Recombination joined TRBV7-6 with TRBJ2-5; the D segment is perhaps TRBD1 or TRBD2, each sharing 6 matched bases. The base sequence is TGTGCCAGCAGCCTGGGGGGCCTATTAGAGACCCAGTACTTC. The encoded protein is CASSLGGLLETQYF.